A selection of T cell receptor beta chains follows, all from one sample in a study of shared clonotypes between healthy human individuals. The data were produced by immunoSEQ multiplex PCR, yet TCRdb's version contains in-frame clones alone and is incomplete. The table records about 600,000 clones, roughly four fifths of them present only once. The source material was PBMCs. The receptors derive from a woman in her thirties or forties in good health. Some clones in this sample may be carry-over from other donors' samples. The CDR3 runs from the conserved cysteine through the conserved F or W. D genes are given only for firm matches. The size field is filled for only some rows; it gives once, few, many or a size class.

TGTGCCAGCAGCTTAATTGGGGGGCAGGGCGAGCAGTACTTC	CASSLIGGQGEQYF	-	TRBJ2-7	TRBV7-6	-
TGTGCCAGCTCACCGAGGACCGGGGGGCGTCGGGCAGATACGCAGTATTTT	CASSPRTGGRRADTQYF	-	TRBJ2-3	TRBV18	-
TGTGCCTGGAATGGACAGAGGGAGACCCAGTACTTC	CAWNGQRETQYF	-	TRBJ2-5	TRBV30	once
TGTGCCAGCCTCCGGGGGCATCAGCCCCAGCATTTT	CASLRGHQPQHF	-	TRBJ1-5	TRBV6-1	many
TGTGCCAGCAGCTCCCCAGGGTCCTACGAGCAGTACTTC	CASSSPGSYEQYF	-	TRBJ2-7	TRBV7-2	once
TGTGCCAGCAGCTTAGATGTTAATGAAAAACTGTTTTTT	CASSLDVNEKLFF	-	TRBJ1-4	TRBV7-9	-
TGTGCCAGCTCTTCGATGTACCCCGGACTAGCCAGGAGGGGTGAGCAGTTCTTC	CASSSMYPGLARRGEQFF	TRBD2	TRBJ2-1	TRBV18	-
TGTGCCAGCAGCCAAGGGGACGGTCAGCCCCAGCATTTT	CASSQGDGQPQHF	-	TRBJ1-5	TRBV4-2	medium-sized
TGTGCCATCAGTGAGTCGAGGGAGGGGGAGCAGTTCTTC	CAISESREGEQFF	TRBD2	TRBJ2-1	TRBV10-3	-
TGTGCCAGCAGCCATAATATTCGACAGGGGAAGTACTTC	CASSHNIRQGKYF	TRBD1	TRBJ2-7	TRBV5-4	-
TGTGCCTGGAGCCTACACCACAGAGAGACCCAGTACTTC	CAWSLHHRETQYF	-	TRBJ2-5	TRBV30	-
TGTGCCAGCAGCTCGGGGCCAGGGGGCTACGAGCAGTACTTC	CASSSGPGGYEQYF	TRBD1	TRBJ2-7	TRBV11-3	-
TGTGCCAGCAGCCGACAGGGAAACTCCTACGAGCAGTACTTC	CASSRQGNSYEQYF	TRBD1	TRBJ2-7	TRBV7-9	few
TGTGCCAGCAGCTTTCGGACAGGGGGCATCTCTGAAGCTTTCTTT	CASSFRTGGISEAFF	TRBD1	TRBJ1-1	TRBV5-4	-
TGTGCCAGCAGCGTAGGACCTCTGTACCAAGAGACCCAGTACTTC	CASSVGPLYQETQYF	-	TRBJ2-5	TRBV9	-
TGTGCCAGCAGCCCAGAGCGGGACCCGTACACAGATACGCAGTATTTT	CASSPERDPYTDTQYF	TRBD2	TRBJ2-3	TRBV7-6	few
TGTGCCAGTAGTATAGGACTAGCGGAGAGCTACGAGCAGTACTTC	CASSIGLAESYEQYF	TRBD2	TRBJ2-7	TRBV19	-
TGTGCCAGCTCAGCTACAGGGATACCCCCCCAGGACTATGGCTACACCTTC	CASSATGIPPQDYGYTF	-	TRBJ1-2	TRBV18	-
TGTGCCAGCAGTTACTCGGGGGTGCCTAATGAAAAACTGTTTTTT	CASSYSGVPNEKLFF	-	TRBJ1-4	TRBV6-5	-
TGTGCCAGCAGTTTATCACCGGGACAGGGGACAATGAAGCAGTTCTTC	CASSLSPGQGTMKQFF	TRBD1	TRBJ2-1	TRBV27	-
TGTGCCAGCAGTCCTTCCGAGGGGTCTCAGCCCCAGCATTTT	CASSPSEGSQPQHF	-	TRBJ1-5	TRBV25-1	-
TGCAGCGTTGATCAGGGCGGCGTCACTGAAGCTTTCTTT	CSVDQGGVTEAFF	-	TRBJ1-1	TRBV29-1	-
TGTGCCTGGAGTGTTGGGGGGGGACAAGAGACCCAGTACTTC	CAWSVGGGQETQYF	TRBD2	TRBJ2-5	TRBV30	-
TGTGCCATCAGTGAGTCCTGGGGTGGTAATGAAAAACTGTTTTTT	CAISESWGGNEKLFF	-	TRBJ1-4	TRBV10-3	few
TGTGCCAGTTGGGACAGGGCAGCAGATACGCAGTATTTT	CASWDRAADTQYF	TRBD1	TRBJ2-3	TRBV28	-
TGTGCCAGCGGGATAGCCAAAAACATTCAGTACTTC	CASGIAKNIQYF	-	TRBJ2-4	TRBV13	-
TGTGCCAGCAGCGTAATAGCGCCTAGCACAGATACGCAGTATTTT	CASSVIAPSTDTQYF	-	TRBJ2-3	TRBV9	few
TGTGCCAGCAGTTCCGACAGAGGGTACACCATATATTTT	CASSSDRGYTIYF	-	TRBJ1-3	TRBV27	-
TGTGCCAGCAGTTTACGAGGGGCCTACGAGCAGTACTTC	CASSLRGAYEQYF	-	TRBJ2-7	TRBV27	-
TGTGCCAGCAGCCAAGTTGGCGGAACTGACAATGAGCAGTTCTTC	CASSQVGGTDNEQFF	-	TRBJ2-1	TRBV4-2	-
TGTGCCAGCAGCTTACCCAGCGGGAGTGGCACCGGGGAGCTGTTTTTT	CASSLPSGSGTGELFF	TRBD2	TRBJ2-2	TRBV7-6	-
TGTGCCAGCAGCTTGCCGAGCTCTGGAAACACCATATATTTT	CASSLPSSGNTIYF	-	TRBJ1-3	TRBV5-5	-
TGTGCCAGCAGTCGGGACATTGATAGCAATCAGCCCCAGCATTTT	CASSRDIDSNQPQHF	-	TRBJ1-5	TRBV6-5	-
TGTGCCAGTAGTACCCACTTAGCGAGCGGCTATGAGCAGTTCTTC	CASSTHLASGYEQFF	-	TRBJ2-1	TRBV19	-
TGCGCCAGCAGCCGACTAGCGGGAGGGGACACCGGGGAGCTGTTTTTT	CASSRLAGGDTGELFF	TRBD2	TRBJ2-2	TRBV5-1	-
TGTGCCAGCATCCGCGGCGGGAGGGACTATGAGCAGTTCTTC	CASIRGGRDYEQFF	TRBD2	TRBJ2-1	TRBV6-6	-
TGTGCCATCAGTGAGGGAGCGGGAGGCCCGAAGCAGTTCTTC	CAISEGAGGPKQFF	TRBD2	TRBJ2-1	TRBV10-3	-
TGCAGTGCCCCATACAATGAGCAGTTCTTC	CSAPYNEQFF	-	TRBJ2-1	TRBV20-1	-
TGTGCCTGGAGTCTTGGCTTAAGCTATGTCTACACCTTC	CAWSLGLSYVYTF	-	TRBJ1-2	TRBV30	-
TGCGCCAGCAGCCAAGACTTTTTACAGGGCGGTCAGCCTGTTGATGGCTACACCTTC	CASSQDFLQGGQPVDGYTF	-	TRBJ1-2	TRBV4-1	few
TGTGCCAGCAGTTCCGGGACAAGAACCTACGAGCAGTACTTC	CASSSGTRTYEQYF	-	TRBJ2-7	TRBV28	-
TGTGCCAGCAGCTGGGACATTCCCACAGATACGCAGTATTTT	CASSWDIPTDTQYF	-	TRBJ2-3	TRBV5-6	once
TGTGCCAGCAGCCGGGCAGGCACGAGCAATCAGCCCCAGCATTTT	CASSRAGTSNQPQHF	-	TRBJ1-5	TRBV16	many
TGTGCCAGCAGCCCAATGACGGCTAACTATGGCTACACCTTC	CASSPMTANYGYTF	-	TRBJ1-2	TRBV5-4	once
TGTGCCAGCAGCTTAGTCCCGGGGGCCCGCTCTGGGGCCAACGTCCTGACTTTC	CASSLVPGARSGANVLTF	-	TRBJ2-6	TRBV7-2	few
TGTGCCAGCAGCCGACTAGCCCACGAGCAGTACTTC	CASSRLAHEQYF	-	TRBJ2-7	TRBV21-1	few
TGTGCCATCAGGGACGGGTACCAAGAGACCCAGTACTTC	CAIRDGYQETQYF	-	TRBJ2-5	TRBV10-3	-
TGTGCCATCGGGTGGGACAGTACGTTCTTC	CAIGWDSTFF	TRBD1	TRBJ2-1	TRBV10-3	-
TGTGCCAGCAGCCTACAGGGGTACACCTACGAGCAGTACTTC	CASSLQGYTYEQYF	TRBD1	TRBJ2-7	TRBV27	-
TGTGCCAGCATCCTGAGGGGACAGTCTTTGAGTGGCTACACCTTC	CASILRGQSLSGYTF	TRBD1	TRBJ1-2	TRBV5-8	-